This T cell receptor (beta chain) was sequenced for a study of blood T cell repertoires in COVID-19. Across the whole study: Samples of COVID-19 (acute and convalescent) were obtained from the United States, Italy and Spain. The analysed material was cDNA or gDNA that came from T cells, B-cell-depleted T cells, or PBMCs.

The data were produced by immunoSEQ multiplex PCR, yet TCRdb's version contains in-frame clones alone and is incomplete. The sample lists some 60,000 clones; roughly four fifths were seen once. The TCR comes from a human donor in a cohort sampled during active COVID-19. The sample was peripheral blood.

CDR3 residues: CASSFPRETQYF. In DNA form, the CDR3 reads TGTGCCAGCAGTTTTCCTAGAGAGACCCAGTACTTC. The V and J genes are TRBV12-3 or TRBV12-4 and TRBJ2-5; D remains ambiguous. V was clipped by 3 bases and J by 4 bases, with 6 bases between them. This CDR3 is 12 amino acids long.